Each of the 30 T cell receptor beta chains below was sequenced from the same sample in a study of cytomegalovirus exposure and HLA in healthy donors. Primers for the PCR totalled 60 Vbeta and 13 Jbeta. Some clones are missing from TCRdb's copy, which holds only in-frame ones; the method was immunoSEQ multiplex PCR. The sample records 60,000 to 95,000 clones, roughly 84% being singletons. The sample comprised PBMCs. The receptors here all came from a man between 70 and 80 years old in good health and CMV-seropositive.

This chain connects TRBV9 to TRBJ2-1; 7 bases are a match to TRBD2. V shed 0 bases, J shed 5 bases, and the junction held 2 bases outside the gene matches. Per the germline V gene, CDR1 is SGDLS and CDR2 is YYNGEE. The CDR3 contains 14 residues. Here the CDR3 DNA reads TGTGCCAGCAGCGTAGGGGACTACAACAATGAGCAGTTCTTC. Amino acid sequence: CASSVGDYNNEQFF.

This chain joins TRBV2 and TRBJ2-5; D is undetermined. Germline values: CDR1 SNHLY, CDR2 FYNNEI. Trimming shortened V by 10 bases and J by 4 bases, and 19 bases separated the two germline ends. This CDR3 region has 14 residues. The CDR3 DNA is TGTGCCACCCGTGCTCACACGACACGAGAGACCCAGTACTTC. Amino acid sequence: CATRAHTTRETQYF. The complete variable domain, with remaining parts taken from reference TRBV2 and TRBJ2-5, reads EPEVTQTPSHQVTQMGQEVILRCVPISNHLYFYWYRQILGQKVEFLVSFYNNEISEKSEIFDDQFSVERPDGSNFTLKIRSTKLEDSAMYFCATRAHTTRETQYFGPGTRLLVL.

The chain carries TRBV7-6 and TRBJ2-7; no clear D gene. Germline CDR1 SGHVS, CDR2 FNYEAQ. V lost 5 bases, J lost 6 bases, and 14 bases lay in between. The CDR3 runs 13 residues. The CDR3 sequence: CASSAGSLGEQYF. CDR3 bases: TGTGCCAGCAGCGCCGGGTCGCTCGGCGAGCAGTACTTC.

CDR3 sequence: CASSEADSYYEQYF. The CDR3 DNA reads as TGTGCCAGCAGTGAAGCCGACAGTTACTACGAGCAGTACTTC. The chain carries TRBV6-1 and TRBJ2-7, with D tentatively TRBD1 (5 bases). The CDR3 has 14 amino acids. Germline CDR1 reads MNHNS; CDR2 reads SASEGT. Trimming removed 0 bases at V and 3 bases at J, with 9 bases between.

This chain links TRBV12-5 with TRBJ1-3; TRBD1 is a possible D gene (5 bases). Germline CDR1 and CDR2: LGHNT and FRNRAP. V lost 0 bases to trimming and J lost 4 bases, with 22 bases between them. The length of the CDR3 is 19 residues. CDR3 nucleotides: TGTGCTAGTGGTTTGGTACAAATGCTCCTAGGGGCGCGCGGAAACACCATATATTTT. This codes for CASGLVQMLLGARGNTIYF.

This clone is a singleton in its sample. The chain links TRBV7-8 to TRBJ2-3; 7 positions match TRBD2. This CDR3 comprises 16 residues. CDR1 is SGHVS and CDR2 is FQNEAQ in the germline V gene. V lost 1 base and J lost 1; bases outside the gene matches: 5. CDR3 sequence: CASSLGGAGGTDTQYF. As DNA, the CDR3 is TGTGCCAGCAGCTTAGGAGGCGCGGGGGGCACAGATACGCAGTATTTT.

This clone appeared once. J is TRBJ2-3 and V is TRBV11-2, with 13 bases matching TRBD2. Germline V CDR1 and CDR2: SGHAT, FQNNGV. CDR3 length equals 16 residues. Germline trimming cut 5 bases from V and 3 bases from J; bases unmatched to any gene: 5. The CDR3 region is CASSLQLAGGTDTQYF. CDR3 bases: TGTGCCAGCAGCCTCCAACTAGCGGGGGGGACAGATACGCAGTATTTT.

V usage is TRBV2 and J usage is TRBJ2-5; 7 nucleotides match TRBD2. Trimming cost V 6 bases and J 8 bases; bases outside gene matches: 6. Germline V lookup: CDR1 SNHLY, CDR2 FYNNEI. The CDR3 sequence is 12 residues long. DNA of the CDR3: TGTGCCAGCAGAGAGGCGGGGGAAACCCAGTACTTC. As protein: CASREAGETQYF.

The chain links TRBV6-1 to TRBJ2-5, with D perhaps TRBD1 (6 bases). The J call may not be correct, given that the DNA end is closer to TRBJ2-7. Germline CDR1 MNHNS, CDR2 SASEGT. CDR3 length equals 13 residues. CDR3 loop: CASSQDRFGEQYF. CDR3 in DNA: TGTGCCAGCAGCCAAGACAGGTTCGGCGAGCAGTACTTC.

The chain joins TRBV5-1 to TRBJ1-4; D is ambiguous. Germline CDR1 reads SGHRS; CDR2 reads YFSETQ. The CDR3 is 14 amino acids. The ends were cut back, 7 bases at V and 8 bases at J, with 18 bases in the middle. This chain's CDR3 is CASSPRLDGEKLFF. CDR3 DNA sequence: TGCGCCAGCTCCCCTAGGCTTGATGGGGAAAAACTGTTTTTT. Using reference TRBV5-1 and TRBJ1-4 for the parts outside the CDR3, the full variable domain is KAGVTQTPRYLIKTRGQQVTLSCSPISGHRSVSWYQQTPGQGLQFLFEYFSETQRNKGNFPGRFSGRQFSNSRSEMNVSTLELGDSALYLCASSPRLDGEKLFFGSGTQLSVL.

J is TRBJ1-1 and V is TRBV6-5; 11 positions match TRBD1. The germline V gene encodes CDR1 MNHEY and CDR2 SVGAGI. The CDR3 covers 15 residues. V shed 7 bases, J shed 3 bases, and the junction held 7 bases outside the gene matches. The CDR3 DNA reads TGTGCCAGCAACGGACAGGGGGCCGGAGACACTGAAGCTTTCTTT. Its protein is CASNGQGAGDTEAFF.

V is TRBV5-6 and J is TRBJ1-2, with 10 bases fitting TRBD1. J gave up 4 bases and V 4 bases, and 10 bases lay outside the gene matches. CDR1 SGHDT and CDR2 YYEEEE come from the germline V gene. This CDR3 is 16 amino acids long. The CDR3 here is CASSQDRGTYSYGYTF. CDR3 DNA: TGTGCCAGCAGCCAGGACAGGGGGACTTATTCCTATGGCTACACCTTC.

This clone occurred a few times. The chain joins TRBV7-9 to TRBJ2-1; 10 bases align to TRBD2. The CDR3 totals 15 residues. V dropped 7 bases and J dropped 15; count of bases not matched to a gene: 18. Germline loops: CDR1 SEHNR, CDR2 FQNEAQ (reference sequence). CDR3 sequence: CASTKLTSGSYFWFF. CDR3 nucleotides: TGTGCCAGCACCAAATTGACTAGCGGGTCCTACTTCTGGTTCTTC.

This chain connects TRBV19 to TRBJ1-1, with D perhaps matching TRBD1 (5 bases). CDR1 LNHDA and CDR2 SQIVND come from the germline V gene (reference sequence). The V and J ends lost 4 bases and 0 bases respectively, with 9 bases between them. This CDR3 has 14 amino acids. The CDR3: CASSNQGLNTEAFF. The DNA of the CDR3 is TGTGCCAGTAGTAACCAGGGTTTGAACACTGAAGCTTTCTTT.

This chain connects TRBV4-3 to TRBJ1-1; D not certain. The CDR3 is 15 amino acids. Trimming left V 0 bases short and J 8 bases short, with 16 bases between. The germline CDR1 and CDR2 sequences are LGHNA and YSLEER. The CDR3 here is CASSQDPVAGPEAFF. In nucleotides, the CDR3 is TGCGCCAGCAGCCAAGATCCGGTGGCAGGTCCCGAAGCTTTCTTT.

The V and J genes are TRBV19 and TRBJ1-6; D is uncertain. The CDR3 extends over 15 amino acids. Trimming removed 5 bases from V and 4 bases from J, with 12 bases in between. Germline V gives CDR1 LNHDA, CDR2 SQIVND (reference sequence). The CDR3 DNA follows: TGTGCCAGTAGTTCCCAGACGGGATATAATTCACCCCTCCACTTT. Residues: CASSSQTGYNSPLHF.

This sequence joins TRBV2 and TRBJ2-7; 12 positions match TRBD1. V dropped 3 bases and J dropped 6; count of bases not matched to a gene: 6. CDR1 is SNHLY and CDR2 is FYNNEI in the germline V gene. The CDR3 totals 15 residues. CDR3 protein: CASSEGDRGLGEQYF. CDR3 coding DNA: TGTGCCAGCAGTGAGGGGGACAGGGGGCTGGGCGAGCAGTACTTC.

The V and J genes are TRBV7-6 and TRBJ2-5; TRBD2 matches 12 bases. This CDR3 comprises 15 residues. The V and J ends lost 5 bases and 5 bases, in that order; junction bases with no gene match: 6. Germline CDR1 SGHVS, CDR2 FNYEAQ. The CDR3: CASSRTSGDFETQYF. CDR3 DNA sequence: TGTGCCAGCAGCCGGACTAGCGGGGACTTCGAGACCCAGTACTTC.

CDR3 coding DNA: TGCGCCAGCAGTGAACAGGGCTCTGGAAACACCATATATTTT. This gives the protein CASSEQGSGNTIYF. The chain joins TRBV10-2 to TRBJ1-3; TRBD1 might be the D (6 bases). V lost 3 bases and J lost 0, with 6 bases in between. CDR3 length: 14 amino acids. Germline CDR1 and CDR2: WSHSY and SAAADI.

The sample holds one count of this clone. The V and J genes are TRBV4-1 and TRBJ1-5; a possible D gene is TRBD1 (5 bases). Trimming removed 4 bases from V and 3 bases from J, with 19 bases in between. The CDR3 extends over 17 amino acids. Per germline, CDR1 MGHRA and CDR2 YSYEKL. The CDR3 sequence: CASSRRTLRDFNQPQHF. The CDR3 DNA is TGCGCCAGCAGCCGACGGACCCTGCGGGACTTCAATCAGCCCCAGCATTTT.

The rearrangement links TRBV6-1 to TRBJ2-1, with D possibly being TRBD2 (6 bases). The CDR3 contains 16 residues. Germline loops: CDR1 MNHNS, CDR2 SASEGT. V was pared by 3 bases and J by 5 bases, with 17 bases between. The CDR3: CASSDLGGTPNNEQFF. The CDR3 DNA follows: TGTGCCAGCAGTGATCTTGGCGGGACCCCAAACAATGAGCAGTTCTTC.

The J gene is TRBJ2-2, the V gene TRBV5-4; D remains ambiguous. The V gene lost 3 bases and the J gene lost 2 bases, with 11 bases spanning the gap. This CDR3 spans 15 amino acids. Germline V gene lookup returns CDR1 SGHNT and CDR2 YYREEE (reference sequence). In DNA form, the CDR3 reads TGTGCCAGCAGCTCGACTGTAATCAACACCGGGGAGCTGTTTTTT. This gives the protein CASSSTVINTGELFF. Supplemented by reference TRBV5-4 and TRBJ2-2, the full variable domain reads ETGVTQSPTHLIKTRGQQVTLRCSSQSGHNTVSWYQQALGQGPQFIFQYYREEENGRGNFPPRFSGLQFPNYSSELNVNALELDDSALYLCASSSTVINTGELFFGEGSRLTVL.

The DNA for the CDR3 is TGCAGCGTCACAGGACTAGCGGGAGTCGGGAATGAGCAGTTCTTC. Residues: CSVTGLAGVGNEQFF. This chain links TRBV29-1 with TRBJ2-1; 13 bases are shared with TRBD2. Germline-derived CDR1 and CDR2 are SQVTM and ANQGSEA. The CDR3 runs 15 residues. Trimming took 6 bases from V and 7 from J; bases not matched to a gene: 9.

The chain combines TRBV6-4 with TRBJ2-3; D unresolved. Germline V gene lookup returns CDR1 MRHNA and CDR2 SNTAGT. The CDR3 contains 15 residues. Between the trimmed V and J ends, which lost 2 bases and 0 bases, there was a span of 9 bases. This chain's CDR3 is CASSDPAGSTDTQYF. CDR3 sequence (DNA): TGTGCCAGCAGTGACCCCGCAGGCAGCACAGATACGCAGTATTTT.

This chain links TRBV18 with TRBJ2-3; D remains unclear. The CDR3 spans 14 residues. Trimming pared 3 bases from V and 1 base from J, leaving 8 bases between. Germline V gene lookup returns CDR1 KGHSH and CDR2 LQKENI. The CDR3 region is CASSPLEGTDTQYF. The CDR3 nucleotides are TGTGCCAGCTCACCCCTAGAGGGCACAGATACGCAGTATTTT.

The chain employs TRBV13 and TRBJ2-7; tentatively, D is TRBD1 (7 bases). The J call is doubtful: the DNA matches TRBJ2-1 better. The germline V gene encodes CDR1 PRHDT and CDR2 FYEKMQ (reference sequence). The CDR3 consists of 13 residues. CDR3: CASSSGRGDEQFF. The CDR3 coding sequence is TGTGCCAGCAGCTCCGGCAGGGGGGATGAGCAGTTCTTC.

J is TRBJ2-2 and V is TRBV4-1; 7 nucleotides line up with TRBD2. This CDR3 is built from 18 residues. In germline, CDR1 is MGHRA, CDR2 YSYEKL. The trim removed 0 bases at V and 1 base at J, leaving 8 bases unmatched. The CDR3 DNA sequence: TGCGCCAGCAGCCAAGATAAAGGTCTAGCGGTGAACACCGGGGAGCTGTTTTTT. Its protein is CASSQDKGLAVNTGELFF.

With regard to this clone: Sequence at one end of the junction differs from germline and may be a read error. This rearrangement joins TRBV28 to TRBJ1-4, with D perhaps matching TRBD1 (6 bases). The CDR3 sequence is 11 residues long. Germline-derived CDR1 and CDR2 are MDHEN and SYDVKM. The CDR3 region has the DNA TGTGCCAGCAGCCAACAGGGCCCACAATCATTT. It translates to CASSQQGPQSF.

This clone has more than one count but fewer than ten. This chain links TRBV6-5 with TRBJ1-1; TRBD1 matches at 7 bases. V gave up 0 bases and J gave up 5 bases; unmatched junction bases: 6. This CDR3 contains 15 residues. The V gene's germline CDR1 is MNHEY and CDR2 SVGAGI. The CDR3 DNA sequence: TGTGCCAGCAGTTACTCGACCAGGGGGAATACTGAAGCTTTCTTT. Translated, it gives CASSYSTRGNTEAFF.

The chain links TRBV30 to TRBJ2-3; the D gene is possibly TRBD2 (6 bases). CDR3 length: 14 residues. V lost 0 bases to trimming and J lost 4 bases, with 11 bases between them. The germline V gene encodes CDR1 GTSNPN and CDR2 SVGIG (reference sequence). CDR3 sequence: CAWSVSGVADTQYF. CDR3 DNA: TGTGCCTGGAGTGTTTCGGGAGTAGCAGATACGCAGTATTTT.